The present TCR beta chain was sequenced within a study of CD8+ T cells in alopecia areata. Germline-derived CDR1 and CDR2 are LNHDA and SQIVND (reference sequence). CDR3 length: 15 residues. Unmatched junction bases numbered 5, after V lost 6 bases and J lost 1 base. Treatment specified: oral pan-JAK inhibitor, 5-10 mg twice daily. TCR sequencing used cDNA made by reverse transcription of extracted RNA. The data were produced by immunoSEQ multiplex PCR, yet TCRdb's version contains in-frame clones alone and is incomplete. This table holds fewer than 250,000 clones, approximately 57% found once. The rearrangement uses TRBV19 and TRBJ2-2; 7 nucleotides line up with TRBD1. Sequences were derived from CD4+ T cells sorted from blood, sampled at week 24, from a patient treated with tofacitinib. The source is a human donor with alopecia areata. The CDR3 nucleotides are TGTGCCAGTAGGATGAGACAGGGGAACACCGGGGAGCTGTTTTTT. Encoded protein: CASRMRQGNTGELFF.